This TCR beta chain is drawn from a study of T cells and Merkel cell carcinoma outcomes. Sequenced by immunoSEQ multiplex PCR; TCRdb stores in-frame clones only, minus some. The table lists roughly 7,000 clones, around 90% of them singletons. Overall study results and limits: Repertoire plus T-cell density reportedly predicted Merkel cell carcinoma outcomes.

The CDR3 consists of 12 residues. Germline loops: CDR1 SGDLS, CDR2 YYNGEE. The V and J ends lost 9 bases and 3 bases respectively, with 13 bases between them. On this clone itself: What it binds is unknown.

The V gene is TRBV9, the J gene TRBJ2-7; D unclear. Sample: tumor tissue from Merkel cell carcinoma. The TCR was taken from a human donor with Merkel cell carcinoma. The CDR3 here is CAIDTTIYEQYF. The CDR3 nucleotides read TGTGCCATCGACACTACCATCTACGAGCAGTACTTC.